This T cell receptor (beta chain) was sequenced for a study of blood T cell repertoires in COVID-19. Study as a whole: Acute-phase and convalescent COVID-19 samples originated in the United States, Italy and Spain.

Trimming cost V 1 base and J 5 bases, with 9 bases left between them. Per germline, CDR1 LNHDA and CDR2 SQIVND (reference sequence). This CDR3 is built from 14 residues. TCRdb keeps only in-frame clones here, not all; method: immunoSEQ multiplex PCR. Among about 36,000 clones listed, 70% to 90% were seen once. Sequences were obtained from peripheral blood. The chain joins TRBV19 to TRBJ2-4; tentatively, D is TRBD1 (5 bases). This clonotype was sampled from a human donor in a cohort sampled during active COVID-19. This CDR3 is CASSIASRENIQYF. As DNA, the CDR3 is TGTGCCAGTAGTATAGCGTCCAGGGAAAACATTCAGTACTTC. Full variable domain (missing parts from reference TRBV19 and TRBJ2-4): DGGITQSPKYLFRKEGQNVTLSCEQNLNHDAMYWYRQDPGQGLRLIYYSQIVNDFQKGDIAEGYSVSREKKESFPLTVTSAQKNPTAFYLCASSIASRENIQYFGAGTRLSVL.